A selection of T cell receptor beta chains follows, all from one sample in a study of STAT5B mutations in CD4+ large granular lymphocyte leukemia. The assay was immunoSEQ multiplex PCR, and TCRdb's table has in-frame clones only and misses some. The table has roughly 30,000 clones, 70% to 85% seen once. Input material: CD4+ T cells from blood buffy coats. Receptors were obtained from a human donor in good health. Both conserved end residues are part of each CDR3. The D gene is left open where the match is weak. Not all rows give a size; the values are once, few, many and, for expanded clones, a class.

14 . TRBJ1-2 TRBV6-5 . TGTGCCAGCAGCAAGTGGGGGGACGGCTATGGCTACACCTTC CASSKWGDGYGYTF
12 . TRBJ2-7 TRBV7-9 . TGTGCCAGCAGTCTAGCCAGGGACGAGCAGTACTTC CASSLARDEQYF
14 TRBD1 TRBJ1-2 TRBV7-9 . TGTGCCAGCAGCTTAGGGGACAGTCGAAATGGCTACACCTTC CASSLGDSRNGYTF
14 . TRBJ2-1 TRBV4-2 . TGTGCCAGCAGCCAAGATCGGCGGCAGGCTGAGCAGTTCTTC CASSQDRRQAEQFF
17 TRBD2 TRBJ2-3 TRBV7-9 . TGTGCCAGCAGCTTAGCTATGGGGGGGACCCCCGGAAATACGCAGTATTTT CASSLAMGGTPGNTQYF
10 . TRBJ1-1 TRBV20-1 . TGCAGTGCTAGATACGGGGAAGCTTTCTTT CSARYGEAFF
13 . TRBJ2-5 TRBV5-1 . TGCGCCAGCAGCTGGACAGTCGAAGAGACCCAGTACTTC CASSWTVEETQYF
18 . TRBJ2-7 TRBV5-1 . TGCGCCAGCAGCTTGGATCTGAATAGGCGAACGGCCGCCTACGAGCAGTACTTC CASSLDLNRRTAAYEQYF
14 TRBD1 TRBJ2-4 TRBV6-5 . TGTGCCAGCAGTCGCTCCGGGACAGGGGTAGAACGGTACTTC CASSRSGTGVERYF
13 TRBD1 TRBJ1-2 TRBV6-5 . TGTGCCAGCAGGGTTGACAGGGCGACGGGCTACACCTTC CASRVDRATGYTF
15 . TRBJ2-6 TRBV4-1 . TGCGCCAGCAGCCGGACCGGGGAGGGGGCCAACGTCCTGACTTTC CASSRTGEGANVLTF
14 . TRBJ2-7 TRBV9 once TGTGCCAGCAGCGTAGACGGGTGGGGCTACGAGCAGTACTTC CASSVDGWGYEQYF
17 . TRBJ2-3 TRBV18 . TGTGCCAGCTCACCACGATATGCGGGTGGTGGTGCAGATACGCAGTATTTT CASSPRYAGGGADTQYF
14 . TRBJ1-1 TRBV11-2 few TGTGCCAGCAGTTCGACAGGTGAAAACACTGAAGCTTTCTTT CASSSTGENTEAFF
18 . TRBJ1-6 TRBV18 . TGTGCCAGCTCATCCCCTCTGGGGGGGAGCTCCTATAATTCACCCCTCCACTTT CASSSPLGGSSYNSPLHF
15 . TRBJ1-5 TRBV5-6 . TGTGCCAGCAGCCGAGGTCGGGTAAGCAATCAGCCCCAGCATTTT CASSRGRVSNQPQHF
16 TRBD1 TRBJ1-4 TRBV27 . TGTGCCAGCAGTAGTGGTTCGGGACAGACTAATGAAAAACTGTTTTTT CASSSGSGQTNEKLFF
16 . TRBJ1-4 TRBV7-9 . TGTGCCAGCAGTTCTACTACAGCATCGACGGATGAAAAACTGTTTTTT CASSSTTASTDEKLFF
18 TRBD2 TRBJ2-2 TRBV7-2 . TGTGCCAGCAGCCCTCCGGGTAGCGGGGGGCTAAACACCGGGGAGCTGTTTTTT CASSPPGSGGLNTGELFF
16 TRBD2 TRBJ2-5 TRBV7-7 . TGTGCTAGTGGGACTAGCGGGGGGGAGAACCAAGAGACCCAGTACTTC CASGTSGGENQETQYF
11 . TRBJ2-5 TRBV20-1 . TGCAGTGCTGGGATTAGGGAGACCCAGTACTTC CSAGIRETQYF
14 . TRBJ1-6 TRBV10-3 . TGTGCCATCACGAGCGGCAGGGACGGTTCACCCCTCCACTTT CAITSGRDGSPLHF
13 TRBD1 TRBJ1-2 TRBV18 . TGTGCCAGCTCACAAGGACAGGGGGGTGGCTACACCTTC CASSQGQGGGYTF
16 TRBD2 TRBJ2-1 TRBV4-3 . TGCGCCAGCAGCCACCAGACTAGCGGGGCTTACAATGAGCAGTTCTTC CASSHQTSGAYNEQFF
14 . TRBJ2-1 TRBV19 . TGTGCCAGTAGTCTCCGGGGGAGAGACAATGAGCAGTTCTTC CASSLRGRDNEQFF
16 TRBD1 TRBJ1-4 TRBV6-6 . TGTGCCAGCAGTTACTTCCTACAGGGGACTAATGAAAAACTGTTTTTT CASSYFLQGTNEKLFF
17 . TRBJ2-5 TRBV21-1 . TGTGCCAGCAGCAACGGGGGCGTAATCATTAACCAAGAGACCCAGTACTTC CASSNGGVIINQETQYF
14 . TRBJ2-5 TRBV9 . TGTGCCAGCAGCGTTATGGGGGGAAAAGAGACCCAGTACTTC CASSVMGGKETQYF
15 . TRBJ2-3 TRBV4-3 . TGCGCCAGCAGCCAAGATCCAGCAGCGAGGAATACGCAGTATTTT CASSQDPAARNTQYF
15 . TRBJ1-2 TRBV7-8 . TGTGCCAGCAGCTTAGGGATTGGGGGTAGAGAAGGCTACACCTTC CASSLGIGGREGYTF
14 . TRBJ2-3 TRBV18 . TGTGCCAGCTCACCAAATCGTCGGGCAGATACGCAGTATTTT CASSPNRRADTQYF
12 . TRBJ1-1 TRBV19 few TGTGCCAGTAGTATAAGGGGACTGATGTCTTTCTTT CASSIRGLMSFF
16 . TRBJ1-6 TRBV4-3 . TGCGCCAGCAGCCAAGATATTTGGACGGATAATTCACCCCTCCACTTT CASSQDIWTDNSPLHF
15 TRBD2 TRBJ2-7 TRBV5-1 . TGCGCCAGTAGGGGAGGGCAGTCTTTTTCCTACGAGCAGTACTTC CASRGGQSFSYEQYF
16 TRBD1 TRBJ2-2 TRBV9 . TGTGCCAGCAGCGTCACAGGGGGCGCGAACACCGGGGAGCTGTTTTTT CASSVTGGANTGELFF
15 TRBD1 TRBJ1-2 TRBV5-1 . TGCGCCAGCAGCGGAGGGACAGGTCCGCGGGATGGCTACACCTTC CASSGGTGPRDGYTF
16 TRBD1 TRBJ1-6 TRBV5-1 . TGCGCCAGCAGTCCCGAGGCAGGACAGGGGGCATCACCCCTCCACTTT CASSPEAGQGASPLHF
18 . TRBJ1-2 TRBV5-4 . TGTGCCAGCAGCTTGGGAGGCTCAGGATTAAAATATAACTATGGCTACACCTTC CASSLGGSGLKYNYGYTF
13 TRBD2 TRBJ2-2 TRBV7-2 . TGTGCCAGCAGCTTAGCGGGAGGGGTGCAGCTGTTTTTT CASSLAGGVQLFF
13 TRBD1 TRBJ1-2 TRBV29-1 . TGCAGCGTCTCTCGGGACAGGGTGGGGGGCTACACCTTC CSVSRDRVGGYTF
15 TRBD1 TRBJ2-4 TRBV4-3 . TGCGCCAGCAGCCATTGGGGACAGGGAAAAAACATTCAGTACTTC CASSHWGQGKNIQYF
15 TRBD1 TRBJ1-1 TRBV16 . TGTGCCAGCAGCCAGAACAGGGGGCGCGGCACTGAAGCTTTCTTT CASSQNRGRGTEAFF
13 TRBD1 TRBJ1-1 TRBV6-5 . TGTGCCAGCAGTTACACTAGGGACAGTGAAGCTTTCTTT CASSYTRDSEAFF
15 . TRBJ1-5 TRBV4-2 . TGTGCCAGCAGCATCGAACAGGGTTCGTATCAGCCCCAGCATTTT CASSIEQGSYQPQHF
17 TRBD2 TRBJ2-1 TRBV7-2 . TGTGCCAGCAGCTTAAGCTCGGGGGGGGGAGAACGGGGTGAGCAGTTCTTC CASSLSSGGGERGEQFF
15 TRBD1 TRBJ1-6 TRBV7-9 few TGTGCCAGCAGTCCAGGGGGTTCCTATAATTCACCCCTCCACTTT CASSPGGSYNSPLHF
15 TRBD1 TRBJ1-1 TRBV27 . TGTGCCAGCAGCCCAATAGTGAGGGGGCTTACTGAAGCTTTCTTT CASSPIVRGLTEAFF
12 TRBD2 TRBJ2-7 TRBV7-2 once TGTGCCAGCAGCCCGCGGGGGGGCGAGCAGTACTTC CASSPRGGEQYF
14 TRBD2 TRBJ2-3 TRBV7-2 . TGTGCCAGCAGACCAGCGGGGGGGATAGATACGCAGTATTTT CASRPAGGIDTQYF
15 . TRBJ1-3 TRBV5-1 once TGCGCCAGCAGCTCCGTCTATGGAAACTTAAACACCATATATTTT CASSSVYGNLNTIYF
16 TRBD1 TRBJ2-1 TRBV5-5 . TGTGCCAGCAGCTGGGGGGGACAGGGGGCCGGGGATGAGCAGTTCTTC CASSWGGQGAGDEQFF
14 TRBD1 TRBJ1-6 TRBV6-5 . TGTGCCAGCAGATCCCAGGGGGGCAATTCACCCCTCCACTTT CASRSQGGNSPLHF